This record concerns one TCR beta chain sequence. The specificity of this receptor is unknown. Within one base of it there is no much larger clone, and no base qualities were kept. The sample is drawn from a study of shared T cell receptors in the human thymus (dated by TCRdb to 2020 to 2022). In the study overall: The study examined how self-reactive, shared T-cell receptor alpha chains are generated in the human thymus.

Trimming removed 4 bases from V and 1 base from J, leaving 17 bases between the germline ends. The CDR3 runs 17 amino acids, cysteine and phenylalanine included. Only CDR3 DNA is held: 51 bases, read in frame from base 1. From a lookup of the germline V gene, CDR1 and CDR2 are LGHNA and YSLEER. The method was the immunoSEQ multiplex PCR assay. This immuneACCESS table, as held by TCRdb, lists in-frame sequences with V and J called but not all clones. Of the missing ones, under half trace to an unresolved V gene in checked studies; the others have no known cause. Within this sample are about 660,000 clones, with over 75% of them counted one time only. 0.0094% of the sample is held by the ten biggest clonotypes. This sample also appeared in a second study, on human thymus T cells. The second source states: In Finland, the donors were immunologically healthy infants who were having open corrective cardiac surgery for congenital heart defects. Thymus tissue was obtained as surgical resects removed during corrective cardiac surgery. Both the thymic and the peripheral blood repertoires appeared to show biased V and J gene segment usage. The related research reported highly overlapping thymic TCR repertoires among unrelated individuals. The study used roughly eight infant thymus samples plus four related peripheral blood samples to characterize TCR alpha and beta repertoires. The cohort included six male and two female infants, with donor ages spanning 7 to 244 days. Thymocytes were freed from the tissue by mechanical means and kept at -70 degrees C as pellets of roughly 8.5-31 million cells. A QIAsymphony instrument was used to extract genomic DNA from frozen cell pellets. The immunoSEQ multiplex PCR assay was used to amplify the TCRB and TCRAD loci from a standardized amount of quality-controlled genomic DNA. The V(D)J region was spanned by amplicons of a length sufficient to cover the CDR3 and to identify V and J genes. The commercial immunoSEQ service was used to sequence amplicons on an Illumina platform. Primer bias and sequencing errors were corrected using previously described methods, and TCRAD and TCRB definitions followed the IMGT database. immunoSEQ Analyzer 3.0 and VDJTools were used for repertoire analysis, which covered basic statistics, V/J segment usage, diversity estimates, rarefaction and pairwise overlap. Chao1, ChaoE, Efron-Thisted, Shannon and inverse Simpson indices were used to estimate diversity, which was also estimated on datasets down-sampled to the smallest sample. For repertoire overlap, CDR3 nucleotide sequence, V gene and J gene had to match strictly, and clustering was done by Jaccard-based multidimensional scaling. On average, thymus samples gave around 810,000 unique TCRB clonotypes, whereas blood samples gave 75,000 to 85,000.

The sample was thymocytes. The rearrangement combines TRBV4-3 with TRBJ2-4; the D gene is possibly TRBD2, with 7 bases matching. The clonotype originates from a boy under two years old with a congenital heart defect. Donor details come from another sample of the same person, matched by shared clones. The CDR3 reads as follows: CASSPTWGGRAKNIQYF. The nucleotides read TGCGCCAGCAGCCCCACCTGGGGGGGCCGGGCCAAAAACATTCAGTACTTC.